This TCR beta chain was sequenced in a study of T cell changes during pregnancy in multiple sclerosis. V dropped 8 bases and J dropped 6 bases, with 11 bases sitting between them. Germline values: CDR1 DFQATT, CDR2 SNEGSKA (reference sequence). The CDR3 covers 11 residues. Libraries were prepared by immunoSEQ multiplex PCR; TCRdb keeps only in-frame clonotypes and omits some of them. The data show 90,000 or so clones, 92% seen once. This sequence was found in a female donor with multiple sclerosis, enrolled in a pregnancy study. V is TRBV20-1 and J is TRBJ2-1; D call uncertain. Source: peripheral blood, taken in the first trimester of pregnancy. DNA of the CDR3: TGCAGTTCGAAGCCCCTCAATGAGCAGTTCTTC. It is translated as CSSKPLNEQFF.